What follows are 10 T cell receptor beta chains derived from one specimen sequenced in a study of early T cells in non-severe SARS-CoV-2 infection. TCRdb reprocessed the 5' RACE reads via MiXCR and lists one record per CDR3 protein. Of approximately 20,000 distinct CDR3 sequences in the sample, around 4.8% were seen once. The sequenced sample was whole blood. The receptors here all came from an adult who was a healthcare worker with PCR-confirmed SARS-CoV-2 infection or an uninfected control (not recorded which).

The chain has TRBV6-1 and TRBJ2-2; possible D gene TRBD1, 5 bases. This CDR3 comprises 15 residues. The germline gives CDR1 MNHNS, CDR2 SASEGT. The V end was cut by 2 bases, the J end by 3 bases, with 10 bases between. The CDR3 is CASSEPQADTGELFF. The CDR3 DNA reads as TGTGCCAGCAGTGAACCACAGGCCGACACCGGGGAGCTGTTTTTT.

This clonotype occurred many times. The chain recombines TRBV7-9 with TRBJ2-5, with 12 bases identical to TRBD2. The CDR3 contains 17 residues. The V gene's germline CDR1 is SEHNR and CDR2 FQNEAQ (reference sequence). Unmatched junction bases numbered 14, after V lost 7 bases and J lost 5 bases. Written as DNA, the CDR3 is TGTGCCAGCACTAAGTCTAGCGGGGGGGCCGTGGTGGAGACCCAGTACTTC. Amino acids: CASTKSSGGAVVETQYF.

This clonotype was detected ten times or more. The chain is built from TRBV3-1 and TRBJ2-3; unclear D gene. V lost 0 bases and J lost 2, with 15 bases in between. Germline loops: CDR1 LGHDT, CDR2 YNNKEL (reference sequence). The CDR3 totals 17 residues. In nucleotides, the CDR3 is TGTGCCAGCAGCCAAGATGCCCAGGCAAGATACACAGATACGCAGTATTTT. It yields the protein CASSQDAQARYTDTQYF.

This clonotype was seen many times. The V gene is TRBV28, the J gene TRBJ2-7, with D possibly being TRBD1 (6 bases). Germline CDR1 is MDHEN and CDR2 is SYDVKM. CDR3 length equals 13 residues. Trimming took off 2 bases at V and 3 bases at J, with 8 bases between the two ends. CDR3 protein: CASSLTGIYEQYF. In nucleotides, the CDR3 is TGTGCCAGCAGTTTAACAGGGATCTACGAGCAGTACTTC.

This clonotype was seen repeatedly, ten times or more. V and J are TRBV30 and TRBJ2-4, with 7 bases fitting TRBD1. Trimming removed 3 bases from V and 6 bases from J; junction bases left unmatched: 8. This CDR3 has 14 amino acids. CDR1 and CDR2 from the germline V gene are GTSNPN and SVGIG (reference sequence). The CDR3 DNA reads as TGTGCCTGGAGGGGTCCGACAGGGACAAACATTCAGTACTTC. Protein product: CAWRGPTGTNIQYF. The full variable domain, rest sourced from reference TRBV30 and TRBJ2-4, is SQTIHQWPATLVQPVGSPLSLECTVEGTSNPNLYWYRQAAGRGLQLLFYSVGIGQISSEVPQNLSASRPQDRQFILSSKKLLLSDSGFYLCAWRGPTGTNIQYFGAGTRLSVL.

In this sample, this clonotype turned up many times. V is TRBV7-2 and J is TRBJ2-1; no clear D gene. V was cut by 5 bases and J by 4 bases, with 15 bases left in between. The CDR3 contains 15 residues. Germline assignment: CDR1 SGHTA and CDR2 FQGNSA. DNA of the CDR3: TGTGCCAGCAGCGCCCGGGTCTCCCTGTACAATGAGCAGTTCTTC. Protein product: CASSARVSLYNEQFF.

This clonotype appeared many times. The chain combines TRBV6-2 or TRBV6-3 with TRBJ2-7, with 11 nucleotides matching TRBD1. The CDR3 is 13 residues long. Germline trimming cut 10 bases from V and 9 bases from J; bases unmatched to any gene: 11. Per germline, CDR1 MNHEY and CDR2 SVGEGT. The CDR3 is CATTLDRGRWQYF. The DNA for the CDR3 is TGTGCCACAACACTGGACAGGGGGCGGTGGCAGTACTTC.

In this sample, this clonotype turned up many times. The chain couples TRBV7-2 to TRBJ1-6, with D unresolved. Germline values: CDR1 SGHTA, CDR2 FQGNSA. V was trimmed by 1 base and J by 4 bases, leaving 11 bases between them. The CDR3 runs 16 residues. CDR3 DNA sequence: TGTGCCAGCAGCTTAGGCGGGGTCGGATATAATTCACCCCTCCACTTT. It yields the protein CASSLGGVGYNSPLHF.

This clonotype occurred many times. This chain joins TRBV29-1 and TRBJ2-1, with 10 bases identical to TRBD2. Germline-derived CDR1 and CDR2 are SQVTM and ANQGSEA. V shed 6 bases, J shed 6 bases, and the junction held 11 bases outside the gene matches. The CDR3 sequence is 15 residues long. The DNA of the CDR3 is TGCAGCGTAACGTTCCAAGCGGGGGGGCCCAATGAGCAGTTCTTC. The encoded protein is CSVTFQAGGPNEQFF.

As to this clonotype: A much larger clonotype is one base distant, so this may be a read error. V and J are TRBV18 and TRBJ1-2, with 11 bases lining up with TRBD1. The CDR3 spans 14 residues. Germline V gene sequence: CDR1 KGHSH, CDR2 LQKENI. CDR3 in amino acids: CASPPRTGGDGYTF. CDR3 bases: TGTGCCAGCCCACCCCGGACAGGGGGCGATGGCTACACCTTC.